The rows below give T cell receptor beta chains drawn from one sample of a study of beta chain features in type 1 diabetes. TCRdb's copy holds only in-frame clones and misses some; the assay was immunoSEQ multiplex PCR. The sample records about 360,000 clones, over 10% being singletons. Source material: naive CD4+ T cells from blood. The receptors derive from a man aged 18 to 29 in good health. CDR3s include the opening cysteine and the closing phenylalanine or tryptophan. The D gene is left open where the match is weak. Expanded clones get a size class; other rows say once, few or many, or leave the size out.

TRBJ2-3	TRBV25-1	-	few	14	TGTGCCAGCAGTGTGGGGCTCATCACAGATACGCAGTATTTT	CASSVGLITDTQYF
TRBJ2-5	TRBV4-3	-	-	14	TGCGCCAGCAGCCAGGGCTACGAGGGGGAGACCCAGTACTTC	CASSQGYEGETQYF
TRBJ2-5	TRBV30	-	few	12	TGTGCCTGGAAACAGGGAGAAGAGACCCAGTACTTC	CAWKQGEETQYF
TRBJ2-1	TRBV28	TRBD1	-	14	TGTGCCAGCTACACAGGGGGCCCCTACAATGAGCAGTTCTTC	CASYTGGPYNEQFF
TRBJ2-1	TRBV15	-	-	14	TGTGCCACCAGCAGAGGTCCGGCCCGGGGTGAGCAGTTCTTC	CATSRGPARGEQFF
TRBJ1-2	TRBV7-9	TRBD1	-	15	TGTGCCAGCAGCCAAGCGACAGGGCCCTACTATGGCTACACCTTC	CASSQATGPYYGYTF
TRBJ2-1	TRBV7-2	TRBD1	few	15	TGTGCCAGCAGCCTGGCTGGACAGGGATGGGATGAGCAGTTCTTC	CASSLAGQGWDEQFF
TRBJ2-7	TRBV4-3	-	-	14	TGCGCCAGCAGCCAAGTTTCGGGGTTTCACGAGCAGTACTTC	CASSQVSGFHEQYF
TRBJ1-1	TRBV7-9	-	few	15	TGTGCCAGCAGCCGAGGCGGAGGGACGAACACTGAAGCTTTCTTT	CASSRGGGTNTEAFF
TRBJ2-7	TRBV4-3	-	few	14	TGCGCCAGCAGCCGTTTACAGGGAAACTACGAGCAGTACTTC	CASSRLQGNYEQYF
TRBJ1-4	TRBV15	-	-	17	TGTGCCACCAGCAGAGATCTCACCAGGGTAGGGCATGAAAAACTGTTTTTT	CATSRDLTRVGHEKLFF
TRBJ1-2	TRBV29-1	TRBD1	-	13	TGCAGCGGCCGACAGGGTATCGACTATGGCTACACCTTC	CSGRQGIDYGYTF
TRBJ2-1	TRBV5-1	TRBD2	few	14	TGCGCCAGCGGGCGCGGACTAGAGAGGAATGAGCAGTTCTTC	CASGRGLERNEQFF
TRBJ2-1	TRBV5-1	-	-	16	TGCGCCAGCAGCAAGGGCCTAGCGCTCTCCTACAATGAGCAGTTCTTC	CASSKGLALSYNEQFF
TRBJ2-1	TRBV23-1	-	many	15	TGCGCCAGCAGTCACCCAGAGGTGGTCGGCAATGAGCAGTTCTTC	CASSHPEVVGNEQFF
TRBJ2-3	TRBV4-3	-	few	13	TGCGCCAGCAGCCAAGTCCATGCAGATACGCAGTATTTT	CASSQVHADTQYF
TRBJ2-5	TRBV11-2	TRBD1	-	15	TGTGCCAGCAGCTTCCGAGGGACAGGGGAAGAGACCCAGTACTTC	CASSFRGTGEETQYF
TRBJ1-3	TRBV4-1	TRBD1	-	15	TGCGCCAGCAGCCAAGATCTGACAGGGGGAAACACCATATATTTT	CASSQDLTGGNTIYF
TRBJ2-7	TRBV15	-	-	13	TGTGCCACCAGCAAGGAAATCGACAGGGAGCAGTACTTC	CATSKEIDREQYF
TRBJ1-2	TRBV19	-	few	13	TGTGCCAGTAGTATGAGGCAGGGATATGGCTACACCTTC	CASSMRQGYGYTF
TRBJ2-4	TRBV7-2	-	few	14	TGTGCCAGCAGGCTAGCGATAGCCAAAAACATTCAGTACTTC	CASRLAIAKNIQYF
TRBJ2-2	TRBV28	-	-	13	TGTGCCAGCAGCGGGACGAACACCGGGGAGCTGTTTTTT	CASSGTNTGELFF
TRBJ1-5	TRBV2	TRBD1	few	17	TGTGCCAGCCGGACCTCACCTGACAGGGGTGTTAATCAGCCCCAGCATTTT	CASRTSPDRGVNQPQHF
TRBJ2-2	TRBV5-6	TRBD1	-	15	TGTGCCAGCAGCGGATGGGACAGGCTCACCGGGGAGCTGTTTTTT	CASSGWDRLTGELFF
TRBJ2-5	TRBV30	-	few	12	TGTGCCTGGAGTGTAGCTGAGGAGACCCAGTACTTC	CAWSVAEETQYF
TRBJ2-7	TRBV30	TRBD1	-	14	TGTGCCTGGAGTGCGGACAGGGGAACCTACGAGCAGTACTTC	CAWSADRGTYEQYF
TRBJ2-7	TRBV6-1	-	-	12	TGTGCCAGCAGTTTGTTGGAGTACGAGCAGTACTTC	CASSLLEYEQYF
TRBJ2-2	TRBV9	TRBD1	few	16	TGTGCCAGCAGCATCCGGACAGGGGCAGGGACCGGGGAGCTGTTTTTT	CASSIRTGAGTGELFF
TRBJ1-5	TRBV28	TRBD1	-	14	TGTGCCAGCACCGAGGGACAGGGACATCAGCCCCAGCATTTT	CASTEGQGHQPQHF
TRBJ1-2	TRBV4-3	-	-	15	TGCGCCAGCAGCCAAGAAGGGCAGGGCGCCTATGGCTACACCTTC	CASSQEGQGAYGYTF
TRBJ1-4	TRBV7-6	TRBD1	few	15	TGTGCCAGCAGCTTGGGTGGACAGGGGAATGAAAAACTGTTTTTT	CASSLGGQGNEKLFF
TRBJ1-2	TRBV18	TRBD1	-	18	TGTGCCAGCTCACCCCTCACCGGGACAGGGAAAAGAGGCTATGGCTACACCTTC	CASSPLTGTGKRGYGYTF
TRBJ2-7	TRBV15	TRBD2	-	18	TGTGCCACCAGCAGAGATCGTCAGCGGGGGGGCTTCGTGGACGAGCAGTACTTC	CATSRDRQRGGFVDEQYF
TRBJ2-1	TRBV5-6	-	few	14	TGTGCCAGCAGGGTACTACCGCGAGTAAGTGAGCAGTTCTTC	CASRVLPRVSEQFF
TRBJ2-3	TRBV10-3	-	-	11	TGTGCCATCAGTGCTACAGATACGCAGTATTTT	CAISATDTQYF
TRBJ1-1	TRBV7-2	TRBD1	few	15	TGTGCCAGCAGATCGGACAGGGGGAGGTGGACTGAAGCTTTCTTT	CASRSDRGRWTEAFF
TRBJ2-5	TRBV7-2	TRBD1	-	17	TGTGCCAGCAGCTTAGCCTCCGGGACAGGGGGTGGCGAGACCCAGTACTTC	CASSLASGTGGGETQYF
TRBJ2-5	TRBV6-4	-	few	13	TGTGCCAGCAGCGCAGACAATGAAGAGACCCAGTACTTC	CASSADNEETQYF
TRBJ1-1	TRBV7-2	-	-	13	TGTGCCAGCAGCTTAGACAGGAACACTGAAGCTTTCTTT	CASSLDRNTEAFF
TRBJ1-1	TRBV9	-	few	14	TGTGCCAGCAGCGTACAGCGCAGTCCCAGTGAAGCTTTCTTT	CASSVQRSPSEAFF
TRBJ1-2	TRBV14	-	-	13	TGTGCCAGCAGAGGTGGAGCTAACTATGGCTACACCTTC	CASRGGANYGYTF
TRBJ2-3	TRBV27	TRBD2	-	18	TGTGCCAGCAGTATCCAACCCTCGGCGGGAGGAACCACAGATACGCAGTATTTT	CASSIQPSAGGTTDTQYF
TRBJ2-5	TRBV30	-	-	13	TGTGCCTGGAGTCGACAGACACAAGAGACCCAGTACTTC	CAWSRQTQETQYF
TRBJ2-3	TRBV18	-	-	15	TGTGCCAGCTCACCAGGTCACGAGAGCACAGATACGCAGTATTTT	CASSPGHESTDTQYF
TRBJ2-1	TRBV4-3	-	-	16	TGCGCCAGCAGCCAAGATCTCGGTAGATCCTACAATGAGCAGTTCTTC	CASSQDLGRSYNEQFF
TRBJ2-3	TRBV27	-	few	17	TGTGCCAGCAGTTTATGGAGGGGCTCCAGAAGCACAGATACGCAGTATTTT	CASSLWRGSRSTDTQYF
TRBJ1-4	TRBV18	-	-	14	TGTGCCAGCTCACCCGACAGAACTAATGAAAAACTGTTTTTT	CASSPDRTNEKLFF
TRBJ2-6	TRBV7-2	TRBD1	few	17	TGTGCCAGCAGCACAGGACAGGGGGCTGCTGGGGCCAACGTCCTGACTTTC	CASSTGQGAAGANVLTF
TRBJ1-2	TRBV28	TRBD1	few	13	TGTGCCAGCAGTTTACAGGGGGCGCGGGGCTACACCTTC	CASSLQGARGYTF
TRBJ1-4	TRBV5-1	TRBD1	-	15	TGCGCCAGCAGCTGGACGGGACAGTCTAATGAAAAACTGTTTTTT	CASSWTGQSNEKLFF
TRBJ2-3	TRBV7-5	-	-	12	TGTGCCAGCAGCCCGAACAGGGATACGCAGTATTTT	CASSPNRDTQYF
TRBJ2-2	TRBV19	-	-	16	TGTGCCAGTAGTATAGGCCGACTAGAGTTCCCCGGGGAGCTGTTTTTT	CASSIGRLEFPGELFF
TRBJ2-7	TRBV19	TRBD1	few	14	TGTGCCAGTAGTATTGGGACAGGGAGTTACGAGCAGTACTTC	CASSIGTGSYEQYF
TRBJ2-1	TRBV7-9	TRBD2	-	16	TGTGCCAGCAGCCCCCCTTTGGGCGGGAGGAACAATGAGCAGTTCTTC	CASSPPLGGRNNEQFF
TRBJ2-2	TRBV7-2	TRBD2	few	15	TGTGCCAGCAGCCTAGCGGGACTAGCGCCCGGGGAGCTGTTTTTT	CASSLAGLAPGELFF